This entry lists 19 T cell receptor beta chains sequenced from one sample in a study of blood T cell repertoires in COVID-19. The protocol was immunoSEQ multiplex PCR, while the TCRdb copy is restricted to in-frame clones and leaves out a portion. The sample carries 200,000 to 250,000 clones, more than 80% recorded once. Source material: peripheral blood. These receptors were obtained from a man aged 30 to 39 who had recovered from COVID-19.

The chain carries TRBV5-5 and TRBJ2-7; TRBD2 aligns across 10 bases. This CDR3 is built from 15 residues. The V and J ends lost 2 bases and 1 base, in that order; junction bases with no gene match: 3. Germline V CDR1 and CDR2: SGHKS, YYEKEE (reference sequence). CDR3 residues: CASSFLAGESYEQYF. CDR3 nucleotide sequence: TGTGCCAGCAGCTTTCTAGCGGGGGAATCCTACGAGCAGTACTTC.

The rearrangement uses TRBV6-5 and TRBJ2-3; TRBD2 agrees at 11 bases. After removal of 2 bases from V and 7 bases from J, the junction contained 8 bases not matched to a gene. The CDR3 loop spans 16 amino acids. CDR1 and CDR2 (germline): MNHEY, SVGAGI. CDR3 residues: CASSYRLSGGGYTQYF. DNA for the CDR3: TGTGCCAGCAGTTACCGCCTTAGCGGGGGGGGATATACGCAGTATTTT.

The J gene is TRBJ1-1, the V gene TRBV30, with D tentatively TRBD1 (5 bases). Trimming stripped 0 bases from V and 0 bases from J, with 5 bases between. This CDR3 region has 13 residues. Germline lookup yields CDR1 GTSNPN and CDR2 SVGIG (reference sequence). This chain's CDR3 is CAWSVTVNTEAFF. Here the CDR3 DNA reads TGTGCCTGGAGTGTGACAGTGAACACTGAAGCTTTCTTT.

In DNA form, the CDR3 reads TGTGCCAGTAGTATAGGGGGACTCGGGGCAGGTCACAATGAGCAGTTCTTC. This encodes CASSIGGLGAGHNEQFF. This sequence joins TRBV19 and TRBJ2-1, with D possibly TRBD2 on 6 matching bases. The CDR3 length is 17 residues. CDR1 is LNHDA and CDR2 is SQIVND in the germline V gene (reference sequence). V dropped 1 base and J dropped 5 bases, with 18 bases sitting between them.

V and J are TRBV9 and TRBJ2-7; D may be TRBD2 (5 bases). Germline V lookup: CDR1 SGDLS, CDR2 YYNGEE. This CDR3 has 14 amino acids. V lost 0 bases and J 6 bases, leaving 13 bases between the germline ends. The CDR3 nucleotides read TGTGCCAGCAGCGTAGGCGGGTTATTTTCCGAGCAGTACTTC. Translated: CASSVGGLFSEQYF.

The chain carries TRBV18 and TRBJ2-7; TRBD2 matches at 8 bases. CDR3 size: 15 residues. V lost 2 bases, J lost 6 bases, and 9 bases stayed unmatched. Germline-derived CDR1 and CDR2 are KGHSH and LQKENI. CDR3 coding DNA: TGTGCCAGCTCACCATACACGGGGGGGCCGGCCGAGCAGTACTTC. Protein: CASSPYTGGPAEQYF.

There are a few counts of this clone. The chain couples TRBV24-1 to TRBJ2-2; D gene uncertain. The germline V gene has CDR1 KGHDR and CDR2 SFDVKD. CDR3 length: 14 amino acids. Trimming took off 7 bases at V and 2 bases at J, with 10 bases between the two ends. The CDR3 spells CATSPGSNTGELFF. CDR3 coding DNA: TGTGCCACCAGCCCCGGGTCCAACACCGGGGAGCTGTTTTTT.

The rearrangement joins TRBV28 to TRBJ2-5; TRBD2 is a possible D gene (7 bases). Trimming removed 8 bases at V and 4 bases at J, with 14 bases between. CDR1 and CDR2 from the germline V gene are MDHEN and SYDVKM. The CDR3 contains 13 residues. CDR3 sequence: CASLAGAAETQYF. For the CDR3, the DNA is TGTGCCAGCCTGGCGGGGGCGGCAGAGACCCAGTACTTC. Looking up the rest from reference TRBV28 and TRBJ2-5 gives the full variable domain: DVKVTQSSRYLVKRTGEKVFLECVQDMDHENMFWYRQDPGLGLRLIYFSYDVKMKEKGDIPEGYSVSREKKERFSLILESASTNQTSMYLCASLAGAAETQYFGPGTRLLVL.

The chain uses TRBV6-5 and TRBJ1-6; TRBD1 aligns across 8 bases. V shed 0 bases, J shed 10 bases, and the junction held 5 bases outside the gene matches. The length of the CDR3 is 15 residues. Germline V gene lookup returns CDR1 MNHEY and CDR2 SVGAGI. CDR3 bases: TGTGCCAGCAGTTACTCTCAGGGGGCCCAATCACCCCTCCACTTT. Translation: CASSYSQGAQSPLHF.

This clone appeared a single time. This chain connects TRBV9 to TRBJ2-7; D perhaps matches TRBD1 (6 bases). CDR1 SGDLS and CDR2 YYNGEE come from the germline V gene. The CDR3 has 14 residues. The V gene lost 5 bases and the J gene lost 6 bases, with 18 bases spanning the gap. CDR3 sequence (DNA): TGTGCCAGCAGTTTAGGTGGGGGCAAGACCGAGCAGTACTTC. It is translated as CASSLGGGKTEQYF.

This clone has only a few counts. The V call is TRBV16, the J call TRBJ1-1; no clear D gene. V was pared by 0 bases and J by 1 base, with 3 bases between. Germline V gene sequence: CDR1 KGHSY, CDR2 FQNENV. The CDR3 contains 13 residues. CDR3 sequence: CASSQSQNTEAFF. DNA of the CDR3: TGTGCCAGCAGCCAATCTCAGAACACTGAAGCTTTCTTT.

The chain couples TRBV28 to TRBJ1-2; 9 bases match TRBD1. J lost 3 bases, V lost 5 bases, and 7 bases had no gene match. The CDR3 spans 15 residues. Germline-derived CDR1 and CDR2 are MDHEN and SYDVKM. CDR3 coding DNA: TGTGCCAGCAGTCAACGGGACAGGGTTGACTATGGCTACACCTTC. It translates to CASSQRDRVDYGYTF.

The chain joins TRBV5-4 to TRBJ2-5, with D perhaps matching TRBD2 (5 bases). V lost 5 bases to trimming and J lost 7 bases, with 24 bases between them. The CDR3 has 16 amino acids. Germline CDR1 is SGHNT and CDR2 is YYREEE (reference sequence). The CDR3 reads CASRLTGNMGAGTQYF. In nucleotides, the CDR3 is TGTGCCAGCAGATTAACCGGGAATATGGGTGCAGGGACCCAGTACTTC.

This clone has more than one count but fewer than ten. This chain joins TRBV4-1 and TRBJ2-7; D is uncertain. The CDR3 consists of 14 residues. The germline V gene encodes CDR1 MGHRA and CDR2 YSYEKL. Trimming shortened V by 7 bases and J by 6 bases, and 19 bases separated the two germline ends. The CDR3 protein is CASTLGPSTGEQYF. CDR3 bases: TGCGCCAGCACCCTGGGCCCATCCACCGGCGAGCAGTACTTC.

The count of this clone is one. The chain links TRBV5-1 to TRBJ2-5, with unresolved D. The CDR3 spans 12 residues. Trimming removed 0 bases from V and 5 bases from J, with 5 bases in between. Looked up from germline, CDR1 is SGHRS and CDR2 is YFSETQ. The chain's CDR3 is CASSLAGETQYF. CDR3 DNA: TGCGCCAGCAGCTTGGCCGGGGAGACCCAGTACTTC.

V gene TRBV4-2 combines with J gene TRBJ2-7; D is perhaps TRBD1 (6 bases). The CDR3 has 16 residues. Trimming shortened V by 3 bases and J by 1 base, and 16 bases separated the two germline ends. The germline gives CDR1 LGHNA, CDR2 YNFKEQ. The CDR3 here is CASSQQTGLGSYEQYF. For the CDR3, the DNA is TGTGCCAGCAGCCAGCAAACAGGGCTAGGGTCCTACGAGCAGTACTTC.

The chain joins TRBV2 to TRBJ2-3; 7 bases agree with TRBD1. The CDR3 extends over 15 amino acids. Germline CDR1 is SNHLY and CDR2 is FYNNEI. V lost 6 bases to trimming and J lost 2 bases; unmatched junction nucleotides: 8. CDR3 residues: CASSRTTGITDTQYF. The CDR3 coding sequence is TGTGCCAGCAGCCGTACGACAGGGATCACAGATACGCAGTATTTT.

The rearrangement joins TRBV29-1 to TRBJ2-3, with 10 bases aligning to TRBD2. This CDR3 region has 14 residues. V shed 5 bases and J 4 bases; nucleotides not matched to a gene: 6. The germline gives CDR1 SQVTM, CDR2 ANQGSEA. The CDR3: CSVRSGGVSDTQYF. CDR3 DNA: TGCAGCGTTCGGAGCGGGGGGGTGTCAGATACGCAGTATTTT.

The chain carries TRBV5-1 and TRBJ1-4; TRBD1 aligns across 7 bases. V lost 4 bases and J lost 8; bases outside the gene matches: 11. Germline assignment: CDR1 SGHRS and CDR2 YFSETQ. This CDR3 has 15 residues. DNA for the CDR3: TGCGCCAGCAGCAGCTTAGGGGGCCTAGGCGAAAAACTGTTTTTT. This codes for CASSSLGGLGEKLFF.